This record concerns one TCR beta chain sequence. This entry comes from a study of T cell changes during pregnancy in multiple sclerosis. CDR1 and CDR2 from the germline V gene are MGHRA and YSYEKL. The J segment lost 4 bases and the V segment lost 4 bases, leaving 15 bases of the junction unmatched. The CDR3 loop spans 17 amino acids. This table comes from immunoSEQ multiplex PCR, and its TCRdb copy is limited to in-frame clones, with some not included. Of around 33,000 clones in the sample, about 88% are singletons; the top ten hold around 8.3%. The material was CD8+ T cells from peripheral blood mononuclear cells, obtained before pregnancy. This chain uses TRBV4-1 with TRBJ1-2; 7 positions match TRBD1. The receptor was isolated from a female donor with multiple sclerosis, enrolled in a pregnancy study. CDR3 residues: CASSPKVRDRASYGYTF. The CDR3 nucleotides are TGCGCCAGCAGCCCAAAGGTGCGAGACAGGGCCTCCTATGGCTACACCTTC.